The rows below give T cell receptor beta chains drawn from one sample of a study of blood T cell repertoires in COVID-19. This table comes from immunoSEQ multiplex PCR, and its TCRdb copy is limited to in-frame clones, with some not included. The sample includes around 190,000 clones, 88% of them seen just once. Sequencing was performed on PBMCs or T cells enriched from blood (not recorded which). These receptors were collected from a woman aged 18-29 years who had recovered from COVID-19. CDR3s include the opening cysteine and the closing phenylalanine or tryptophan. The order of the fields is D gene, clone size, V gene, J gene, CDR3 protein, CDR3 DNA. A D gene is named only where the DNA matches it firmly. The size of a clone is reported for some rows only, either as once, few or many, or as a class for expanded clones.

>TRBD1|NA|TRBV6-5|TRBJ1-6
CASSLDRAGGTLHF
TGTGCCAGCAGCTTGGACAGGGCAGGTGGGACCCTCCACTTT
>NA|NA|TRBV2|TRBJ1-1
CASSDPTGRNTEAFF
TGTGCCAGCAGTGACCCGACTGGCCGGAACACTGAAGCTTTCTTT
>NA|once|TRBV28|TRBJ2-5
CASSLFETQYF
TGTGCCAGCAGTCTTTTCGAGACCCAGTACTTC
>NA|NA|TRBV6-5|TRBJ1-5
CASRRQPSNQPQHF
TGTGCCAGCAGGCGACAGCCTAGCAATCAGCCCCAGCATTTT
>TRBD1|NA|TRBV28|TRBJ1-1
CASSLPRGQGVEAFF
TGTGCCAGCAGCCTACCTCGGGGACAGGGAGTAGAAGCTTTCTTT
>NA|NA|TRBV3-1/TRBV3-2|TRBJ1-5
CASSQDVGGIQPQHF
TGTGCCAGCAGCCAAGATGTCGGGGGAATTCAGCCCCAGCATTTT
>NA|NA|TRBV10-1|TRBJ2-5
CASSESGDLETQYF
TGCGCCAGCAGTGAGTCAGGAGACCTAGAGACCCAGTACTTC
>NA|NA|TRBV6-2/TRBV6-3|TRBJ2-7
CASSDNTDEQYF
TGTGCCAGCAGCGACAACACAGACGAGCAGTACTTC
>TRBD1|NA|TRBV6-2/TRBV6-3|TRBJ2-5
CASSYQGARRETQYF
TGTGCCAGCAGTTACCAGGGGGCGCGGCGGGAGACCCAGTACTTC
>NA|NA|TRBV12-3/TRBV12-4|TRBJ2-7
CATQQGWSYEQYF
TGTGCCACCCAACAGGGATGGTCCTACGAGCAGTACTTC
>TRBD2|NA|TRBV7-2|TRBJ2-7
CASSPFSRTSGFYEQYF
TGTGCCAGCAGCCCATTCTCCAGGACTAGCGGATTCTACGAGCAGTACTTC
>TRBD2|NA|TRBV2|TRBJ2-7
CASRGDYSNYEQYF
TGTGCCAGCAGGGGGGACTACTCAAACTACGAGCAGTACTTC
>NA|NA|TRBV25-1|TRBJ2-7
CASRPGGDGEQYF
TGTGCCAGCAGGCCTGGGGGCGATGGCGAGCAGTACTTC
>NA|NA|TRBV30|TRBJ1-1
CAWSVGAYEAFF
TGTGCCTGGAGTGTAGGGGCATATGAAGCTTTCTTT
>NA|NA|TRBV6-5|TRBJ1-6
CASRQFNSPLHF
TGTGCCAGCAGACAGTTTAATTCACCCCTCCACTTT
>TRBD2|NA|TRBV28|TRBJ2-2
CAGAGGGNTGELFF
TGTGCCGGAGCCGGGGGGGGGAACACCGGGGAGCTGTTTTTT
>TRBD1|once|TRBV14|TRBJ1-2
CASSQARTGGGDYGYTF
TGTGCCAGCAGCCAGGCCAGGACAGGGGGCGGAGACTATGGCTACACCTTC
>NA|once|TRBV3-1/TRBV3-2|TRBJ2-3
CASSQGVGGHTDTQYF
TGTGCCAGCAGCCAGGGGGTGGGGGGGCACACAGATACGCAGTATTTT
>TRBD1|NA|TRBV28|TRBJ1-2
CASSIRTGNNYGYTF
TGTGCCAGCAGTATCCGGACAGGAAACAACTATGGCTACACCTTC
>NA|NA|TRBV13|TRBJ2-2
CASSASGTGELFF
TGTGCCAGCAGCGCGTCCGGGACCGGGGAGCTGTTTTTT